This TCR beta chain stems from a study of identical twins. Study findings and constraints: Findings depended on cross-sectional statistics rather than tracking the same donors.

The sample holds a few counts of this clonotype. Its target is unknown. Template switching supplied a universal primer site; unique molecular identifiers were carried on the cDNA. One entry per CDR3 protein results from TCRdb running MiXCR on the 5' RACE reads. The table lists 1.5 million to 2 million distinct CDR3 sequences, around 29% of them singletons, with under 0.35% in the top ten. Trimming removed 3 bases from V and 0 bases from J; junction bases left unmatched: 6. Looked up from germline, CDR1 is SNHLY and CDR2 is FYNNEI. The CDR3 spans 17 residues. The J gene is TRBJ2-3, the V gene TRBV2, with 10 bases matching TRBD2. This receptor was identified in a newborn girl in good health. Sequences were obtained from cord blood. The CDR3 DNA sequence: TGTGCCAGCAGTGATCTCAGCGGGAGGGTTAGCACAGATACGCAGTATTTT. Protein product: CASSDLSGRVSTDTQYF.